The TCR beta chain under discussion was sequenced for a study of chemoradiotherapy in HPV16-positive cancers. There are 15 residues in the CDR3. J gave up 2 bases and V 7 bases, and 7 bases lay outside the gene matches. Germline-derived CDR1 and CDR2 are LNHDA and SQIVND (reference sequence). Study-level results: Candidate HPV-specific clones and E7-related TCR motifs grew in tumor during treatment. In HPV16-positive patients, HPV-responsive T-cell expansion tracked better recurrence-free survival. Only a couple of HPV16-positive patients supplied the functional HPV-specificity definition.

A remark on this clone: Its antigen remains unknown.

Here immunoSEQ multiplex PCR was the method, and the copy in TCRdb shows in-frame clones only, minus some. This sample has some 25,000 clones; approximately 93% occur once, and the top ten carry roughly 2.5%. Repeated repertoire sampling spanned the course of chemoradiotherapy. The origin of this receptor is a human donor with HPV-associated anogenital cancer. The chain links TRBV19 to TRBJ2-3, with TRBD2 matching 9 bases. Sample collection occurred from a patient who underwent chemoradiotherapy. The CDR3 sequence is CASKGRGGFTDTQYF. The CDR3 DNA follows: TGTGCCAGTAAGGGGCGGGGGGGCTTCACAGATACGCAGTATTTT.